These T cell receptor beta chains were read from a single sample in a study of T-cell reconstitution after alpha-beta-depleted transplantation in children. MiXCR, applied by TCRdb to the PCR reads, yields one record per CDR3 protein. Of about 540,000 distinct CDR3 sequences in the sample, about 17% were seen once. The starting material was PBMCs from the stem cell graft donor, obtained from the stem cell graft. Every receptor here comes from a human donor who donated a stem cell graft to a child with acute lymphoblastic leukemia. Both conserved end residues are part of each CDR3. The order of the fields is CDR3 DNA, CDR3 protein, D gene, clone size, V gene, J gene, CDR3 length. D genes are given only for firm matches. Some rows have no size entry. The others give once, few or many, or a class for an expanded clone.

DNA: TGTGCCAGCAGTCTAAGTCTGGGGGCGGGAACTGAAGCTTTCTTT; CDR3: CASSLSLGAGTEAFF; D: -; size: few; V: TRBV27; J: TRBJ1-1; length: 15
DNA: TGCAGTGCTAGTGGGCAGTACAATCAGCCCCAGCATTTT; CDR3: CSASGQYNQPQHF; D: -; size: -; V: TRBV20-1; J: TRBJ1-5; length: 13
DNA: TGTGCCATCAGCCTGGGACAGGGAGGCCAGCCCCAGCATTTT; CDR3: CAISLGQGGQPQHF; D: TRBD1; size: -; V: TRBV10-3; J: TRBJ1-5; length: 14
DNA: TGTGCCAGCAGCCTAACTGAACCCTACGAGCAGTACTTC; CDR3: CASSLTEPYEQYF; D: -; size: -; V: TRBV12-3/TRBV12-4; J: TRBJ2-7; length: 13
DNA: TGTGCCACCCAGATAGCGGGAGGCGACGACAATGAGCAGTTCTTC; CDR3: CATQIAGGDDNEQFF; D: TRBD2; size: few; V: TRBV24-1; J: TRBJ2-1; length: 15
DNA: TGTGCCAGCAGCCAAGCACTCGGGATTGAGCAGTTCTTC; CDR3: CASSQALGIEQFF; D: -; size: -; V: TRBV14; J: TRBJ2-1; length: 13
DNA: TGCGCCAGCACTCCCCCGACAGGGCTCGAGCAGTACTTC; CDR3: CASTPPTGLEQYF; D: TRBD1; size: -; V: TRBV5-1; J: TRBJ2-7; length: 13
DNA: TGCGCCAGCAGCCAACCGGGACAGGGAGGAGCTGAAGCTTTCTTT; CDR3: CASSQPGQGGAEAFF; D: TRBD1; size: -; V: TRBV5-1; J: TRBJ1-1; length: 15
DNA: TGTGCCAGCAGTGGGTCCGCCTCTGGAAACACCATATATTTT; CDR3: CASSGSASGNTIYF; D: -; size: -; V: TRBV25-1; J: TRBJ1-3; length: 14
DNA: TGCGCCAGCAGCTTGGTAGTGTTTAGAACAGGGTCATCAGATACGCAGTATTTT; CDR3: CASSLVVFRTGSSDTQYF; D: -; size: -; V: TRBV5-1; J: TRBJ2-3; length: 18
DNA: TGCGCCAGCAGCCATGTTGTGACTACTACCTACGAGCAGTACTTC; CDR3: CASSHVVTTTYEQYF; D: -; size: -; V: TRBV4-1; J: TRBJ2-7; length: 15
DNA: TGTGCCAGCAGCTTAACGGAAGCTACCTATGGCTACACCTTC; CDR3: CASSLTEATYGYTF; D: -; size: few; V: TRBV7-6; J: TRBJ1-2; length: 14
DNA: TGTGCCATCAGTCCCGGGACAGGGTTGGATGGCTACACCTTC; CDR3: CAISPGTGLDGYTF; D: TRBD1; size: -; V: TRBV10-3; J: TRBJ1-2; length: 14
DNA: TGTGCCAGCAGCTCCCTAAAAGGAGGGGGCCTTGTTGGCGATGAGCAGTTCTTC; CDR3: CASSSLKGGGLVGDEQFF; D: -; size: -; V: TRBV11-1; J: TRBJ2-1; length: 18
DNA: TGTGCCAGCAGCTTCCCTGGACTAGCGGGAGTCGGCATTCAGTACTTC; CDR3: CASSFPGLAGVGIQYF; D: TRBD2; size: few; V: TRBV7-9; J: TRBJ2-4; length: 16
DNA: TGCGCCACTAACGTAGCGGGAGTGGAAACCTACAATGAGCAGTTCTTC; CDR3: CATNVAGVETYNEQFF; D: TRBD2; size: -; V: TRBV5-1; J: TRBJ2-1; length: 16
DNA: TGTGCCAGCAGCCCGGGGGGGCAGGGGGACACTGAAGCTTTCTTT; CDR3: CASSPGGQGDTEAFF; D: TRBD1; size: -; V: TRBV9; J: TRBJ1-1; length: 15
DNA: TGCGCCAGCAGCCAAGATAGGGCGGGAGCGGCAGGAAATGAGCAGTTCTTC; CDR3: CASSQDRAGAAGNEQFF; D: TRBD2; size: -; V: TRBV4-1; J: TRBJ2-1; length: 17
DNA: TGTGCCAGCAGCTCACCTTATTTGACAGGGAGGAAACTGTTTTTT; CDR3: CASSSPYLTGRKLFF; D: TRBD1; size: -; V: TRBV7-6; J: TRBJ1-4; length: 15
DNA: TGTGCCAGCTCACCAGTTTTCGAGACAGCGACCTACGAGCAGTACTTC; CDR3: CASSPVFETATYEQYF; D: -; size: -; V: TRBV18; J: TRBJ2-7; length: 16
DNA: TGTGCCAGCAGCCTCGGACTAGCGGAACAAGAGACCCAGTACTTC; CDR3: CASSLGLAEQETQYF; D: TRBD2; size: few; V: TRBV3-1; J: TRBJ2-5; length: 15
DNA: TGTGCCAGCAGTTTATCAGGGGCCTCTGGCTACACCTTC; CDR3: CASSLSGASGYTF; D: -; size: few; V: TRBV27; J: TRBJ1-2; length: 13
DNA: TGCGCCAGCACGTTGACTAGCGGGAGTGAGGGGGAGCTGTTTTTT; CDR3: CASTLTSGSEGELFF; D: TRBD2; size: -; V: TRBV4-1; J: TRBJ2-2; length: 15
DNA: TGTGCCAGCAGTTTATCGGCCAGCTACAATGAGCAGTTCTTC; CDR3: CASSLSASYNEQFF; D: -; size: few; V: TRBV27; J: TRBJ2-1; length: 14
DNA: TGTGCCAGCAGTTTTGAAGGCAATCAGCCCCAGCATTTT; CDR3: CASSFEGNQPQHF; D: -; size: few; V: TRBV12-3/TRBV12-4; J: TRBJ1-5; length: 13
DNA: TGCAGTGCTAGAGAACGGACTAGCGGTCTTTCGGGGCAGTTCTTC; CDR3: CSARERTSGLSGQFF; D: TRBD2; size: -; V: TRBV20-1; J: TRBJ2-1; length: 15
DNA: TGTGCCAGCAGCAAGGACAGGGCCTATGGCTACACCTTC; CDR3: CASSKDRAYGYTF; D: TRBD1; size: few; V: TRBV7-9; J: TRBJ1-2; length: 13
DNA: TGCGCCAGCAGCCTCGACAGGGGGGCCACAGATACGCAGTATTTT; CDR3: CASSLDRGATDTQYF; D: TRBD1; size: -; V: TRBV5-1; J: TRBJ2-3; length: 15
DNA: TGCAGTGCTAGGCTAGAATACGGGCCCACAGGGGGGTCAGATACGCAGTATTTT; CDR3: CSARLEYGPTGGSDTQYF; D: TRBD1; size: few; V: TRBV20-1; J: TRBJ2-3; length: 18
DNA: TGTGCCAGCAGTTACGGGTACAATGAGCAGTTCTTC; CDR3: CASSYGYNEQFF; D: -; size: many; V: TRBV6-5; J: TRBJ2-1; length: 12
DNA: TGTGCCAGCGTCCGTTTCGGCGGGGGAAACACCATATATTTT; CDR3: CASVRFGGGNTIYF; D: -; size: few; V: TRBV12-3/TRBV12-4; J: TRBJ1-3; length: 14
DNA: TGTGCCAGTAGTATCCAGATTACAACGTACGAGCAGTACTTC; CDR3: CASSIQITTYEQYF; D: -; size: -; V: TRBV19; J: TRBJ2-7; length: 14
DNA: TGTGCCAGCAGCTTGGATGTTTCGGGGTTGAACACTGAAGCTTTCTTT; CDR3: CASSLDVSGLNTEAFF; D: -; size: -; V: TRBV5-4; J: TRBJ1-1; length: 16
DNA: TGTGCCAGCAGCTTAAAACAGGGGTACAATCAGCCCCAGCATTTT; CDR3: CASSLKQGYNQPQHF; D: TRBD1; size: -; V: TRBV5-5; J: TRBJ1-5; length: 15
DNA: TGTGCCAGCTCATCGGGGACCCGAGACGAGCAGTACTTC; CDR3: CASSSGTRDEQYF; D: -; size: -; V: TRBV18; J: TRBJ2-7; length: 13
DNA: TGCGCCAGCAGCAATCTCGAGGTTTCCTACAATGAGCAGTTCTTC; CDR3: CASSNLEVSYNEQFF; D: -; size: few; V: TRBV5-1; J: TRBJ2-1; length: 15
DNA: TGTGCCAGCAGCCCAGGGGGGGCGTCGATCTATGGCTACACCTTC; CDR3: CASSPGGASIYGYTF; D: TRBD1; size: few; V: TRBV13; J: TRBJ1-2; length: 15
DNA: TGTGCCAGCAGTTACTCGAGGGTTGGTGGGAGGCCCCAGCATTTT; CDR3: CASSYSRVGGRPQHF; D: -; size: many; V: TRBV6-5; J: TRBJ1-5; length: 15
DNA: TGTGCCTGGAGTCCCCCCCATAAACAGGGGAGTACCGGGGAGCTGTTTTTT; CDR3: CAWSPPHKQGSTGELFF; D: TRBD1; size: few; V: TRBV30; J: TRBJ2-2; length: 17
DNA: TGTGCCAGCAGCTACCGACAGGGGGCCTACGAGCAGTACTTC; CDR3: CASSYRQGAYEQYF; D: TRBD1; size: -; V: TRBV7-2; J: TRBJ2-7; length: 14
DNA: TGCAGTGCTCGGACTAGCGGGAGGATAGGGCAGTACTTC; CDR3: CSARTSGRIGQYF; D: TRBD2; size: -; V: TRBV20-1; J: TRBJ2-7; length: 13
DNA: TGTGCCAGCAATTCGGGACAGCGCTATGGCTACACCTTC; CDR3: CASNSGQRYGYTF; D: TRBD1; size: few; V: TRBV6-5; J: TRBJ1-2; length: 13
DNA: TGCGCCAGCAGCTCTGGGTGGGAGGGAAAGAGCAATCAGCCCCAGCATTTT; CDR3: CASSSGWEGKSNQPQHF; D: -; size: -; V: TRBV4-1; J: TRBJ1-5; length: 17
DNA: TGCGCCAGCAGCCCCTCGACAGGCACAGATACGCAGTATTTT; CDR3: CASSPSTGTDTQYF; D: -; size: once; V: TRBV5-1; J: TRBJ2-3; length: 14
DNA: TGCAGTGCTCCAAAGGCGGCAGCGGGCGGGAATAATGAGCAGTTCTTC; CDR3: CSAPKAAAGGNNEQFF; D: -; size: few; V: TRBV20-1; J: TRBJ2-1; length: 16
DNA: TGCGCCAGCAGCCAAGATGGGGATACGCAGTATTTT; CDR3: CASSQDGDTQYF; D: -; size: many; V: TRBV4-1; J: TRBJ2-3; length: 12